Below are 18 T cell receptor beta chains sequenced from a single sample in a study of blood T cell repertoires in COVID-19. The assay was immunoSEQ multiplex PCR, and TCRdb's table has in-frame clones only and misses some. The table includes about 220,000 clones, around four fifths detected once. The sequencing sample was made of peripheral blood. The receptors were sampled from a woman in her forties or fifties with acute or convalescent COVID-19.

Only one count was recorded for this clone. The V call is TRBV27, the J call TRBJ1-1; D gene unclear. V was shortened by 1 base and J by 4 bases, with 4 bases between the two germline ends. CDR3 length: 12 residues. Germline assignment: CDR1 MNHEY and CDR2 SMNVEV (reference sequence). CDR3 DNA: TGTGCCAGCAGTTTATACGGCACTGAAGCTTTCTTT. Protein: CASSLYGTEAFF.

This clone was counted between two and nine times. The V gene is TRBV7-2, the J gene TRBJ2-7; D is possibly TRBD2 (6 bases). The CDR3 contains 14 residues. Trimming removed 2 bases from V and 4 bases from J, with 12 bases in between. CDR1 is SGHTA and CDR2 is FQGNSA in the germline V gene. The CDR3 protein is CASSLMEGFYEQYF. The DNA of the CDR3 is TGTGCCAGCAGCTTAATGGAGGGGTTTTACGAGCAGTACTTC.

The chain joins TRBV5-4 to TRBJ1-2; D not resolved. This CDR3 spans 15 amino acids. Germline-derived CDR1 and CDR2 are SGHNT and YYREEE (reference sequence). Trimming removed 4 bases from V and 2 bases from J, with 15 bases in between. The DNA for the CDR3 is TGTGCCAGCAGCCCCTTGGGCCAGACCAACTATGGCTACACCTTC. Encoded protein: CASSPLGQTNYGYTF.

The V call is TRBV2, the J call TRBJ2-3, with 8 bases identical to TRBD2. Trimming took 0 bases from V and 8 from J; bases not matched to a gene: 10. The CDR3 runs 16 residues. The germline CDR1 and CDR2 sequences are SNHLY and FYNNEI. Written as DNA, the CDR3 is TGTGCCAGCAGTGAAGCTATAACCCCGGGACTAGGTACGCAGTATTTT. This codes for CASSEAITPGLGTQYF.

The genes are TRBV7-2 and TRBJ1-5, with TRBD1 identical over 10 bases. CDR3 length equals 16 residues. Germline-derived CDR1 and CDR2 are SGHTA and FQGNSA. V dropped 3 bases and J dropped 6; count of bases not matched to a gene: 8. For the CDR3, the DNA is TGTGCCAGCAGCTTTCCGGGACAGGGGACAGGTCAGCCCCAGCATTTT. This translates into CASSFPGQGTGQPQHF.

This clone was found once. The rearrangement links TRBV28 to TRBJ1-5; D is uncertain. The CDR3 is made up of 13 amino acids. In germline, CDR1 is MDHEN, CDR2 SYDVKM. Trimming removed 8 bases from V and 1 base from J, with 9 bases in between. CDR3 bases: TGTGCCAGCGAAGCGGGAAGCAATCAGCCCCAGCATTTT. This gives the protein CASEAGSNQPQHF.

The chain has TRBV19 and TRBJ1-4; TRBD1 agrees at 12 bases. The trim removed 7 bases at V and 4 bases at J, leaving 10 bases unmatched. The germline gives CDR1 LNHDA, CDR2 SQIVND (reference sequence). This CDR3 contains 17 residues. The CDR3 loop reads CASMPGQGAFGNEKLFF. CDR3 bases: TGTGCCAGTATGCCGGGACAGGGGGCCTTCGGTAATGAAAAACTGTTTTTT.

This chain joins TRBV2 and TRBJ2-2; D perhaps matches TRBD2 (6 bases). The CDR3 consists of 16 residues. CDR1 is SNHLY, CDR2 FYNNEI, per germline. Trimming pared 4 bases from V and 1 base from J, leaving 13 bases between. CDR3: CASSGMDGGNTGELFF. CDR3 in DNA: TGTGCCAGCAGTGGGATGGACGGGGGGAACACCGGGGAGCTGTTTTTT.

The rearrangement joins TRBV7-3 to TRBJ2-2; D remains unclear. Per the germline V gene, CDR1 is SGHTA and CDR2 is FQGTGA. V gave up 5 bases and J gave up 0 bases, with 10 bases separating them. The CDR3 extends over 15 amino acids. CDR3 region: CASSLDGANTGELFF. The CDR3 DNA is TGTGCCAGCAGCCTAGACGGAGCGAACACCGGGGAGCTGTTTTTT.

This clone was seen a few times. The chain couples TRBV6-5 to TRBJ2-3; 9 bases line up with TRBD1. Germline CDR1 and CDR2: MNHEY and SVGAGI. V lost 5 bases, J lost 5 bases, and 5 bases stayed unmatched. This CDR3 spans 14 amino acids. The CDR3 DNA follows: TGTGCCAGCAGTCGGACAGGGGTGGTAGATACGCAGTATTTT. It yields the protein CASSRTGVVDTQYF.

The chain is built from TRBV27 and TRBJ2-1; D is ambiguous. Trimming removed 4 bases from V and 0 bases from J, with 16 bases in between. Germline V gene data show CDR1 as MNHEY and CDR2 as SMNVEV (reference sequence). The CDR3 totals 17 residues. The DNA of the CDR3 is TGTGCCAGCAGTTACTACTCCGGGTTTAGCTCCTACAATGAGCAGTTCTTC. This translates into CASSYYSGFSSYNEQFF.

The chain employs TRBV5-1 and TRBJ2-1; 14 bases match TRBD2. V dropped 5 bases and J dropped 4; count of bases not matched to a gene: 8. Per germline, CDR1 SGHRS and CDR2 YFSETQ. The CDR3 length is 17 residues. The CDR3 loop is CASSYMGLAGVYNEQFF. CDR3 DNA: TGCGCCAGCAGTTATATGGGACTAGCGGGAGTATACAATGAGCAGTTCTTC.

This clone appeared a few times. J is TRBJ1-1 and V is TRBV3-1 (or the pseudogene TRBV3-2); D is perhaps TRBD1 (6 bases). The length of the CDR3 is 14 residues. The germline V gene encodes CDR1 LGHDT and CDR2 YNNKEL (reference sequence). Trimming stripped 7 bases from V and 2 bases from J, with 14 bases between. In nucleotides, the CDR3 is TGTGCCAGCACCAGGGGAATTGAAAACACTGAAGCTTTCTTT. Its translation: CASTRGIENTEAFF.

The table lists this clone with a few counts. The CDR3 DNA is TGTGCCAGTAGTGCCGGGAAAAACACTGAAGCTTTCTTT. This sequence encodes CASSAGKNTEAFF. The J gene is TRBJ1-1, the V gene TRBV19; D is uncertain. The CDR3 runs 13 residues. CDR1 and CDR2 (germline): LNHDA, SQIVND (reference sequence). Trimming left V 5 bases short and J 2 bases short, with 9 bases between.

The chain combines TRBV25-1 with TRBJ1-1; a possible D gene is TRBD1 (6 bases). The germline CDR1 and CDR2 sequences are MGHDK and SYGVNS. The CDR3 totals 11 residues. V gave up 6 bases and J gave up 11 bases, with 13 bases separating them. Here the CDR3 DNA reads TGTGCCAGCAGGGGGGCCCGGGTTGCTTTCTTT. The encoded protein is CASRGARVAFF.

The chain's CDR3 is CAISERQGGYGYTF. CDR3 sequence (DNA): TGTGCCATCAGTGAGAGACAGGGAGGTTATGGCTACACCTTC. The J gene is TRBJ1-2, the V gene TRBV10-3; 7 nucleotides line up with TRBD1. The ends lost 2 bases at V and 5 bases at J; junction bases unmatched: 5. The germline gives CDR1 ENHRY, CDR2 SYGVKD. CDR3 size: 14 residues.

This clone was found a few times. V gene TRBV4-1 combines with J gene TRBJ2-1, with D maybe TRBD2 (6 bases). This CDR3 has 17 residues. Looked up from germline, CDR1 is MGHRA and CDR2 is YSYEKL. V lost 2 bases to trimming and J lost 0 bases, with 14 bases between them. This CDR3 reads CASSQPSGLSSYNEQFF. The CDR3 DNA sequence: TGCGCCAGCAGCCAACCCAGCGGACTAAGCTCCTACAATGAGCAGTTCTTC.

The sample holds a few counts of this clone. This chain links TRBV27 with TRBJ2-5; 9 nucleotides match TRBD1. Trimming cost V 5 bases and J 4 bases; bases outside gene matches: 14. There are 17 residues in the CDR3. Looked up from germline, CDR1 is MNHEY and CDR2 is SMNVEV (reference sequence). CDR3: CASSQRVQGALVETQYF. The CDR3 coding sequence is TGTGCCAGCAGTCAACGGGTACAGGGGGCCCTCGTAGAGACCCAGTACTTC.